The source of this TCR beta chain is a study of blood T cell repertoires in COVID-19. About the study: PBMCs, B-cell-depleted T cells, or T cells were the source of the cDNA or gDNA that made up the material.

Measured with immunoSEQ multiplex PCR; TCRdb has only the in-frame clones, and not every one. The repertoire has roughly 200,000 clones, around 84% of them found once; the top ten carry 15% to 20%. The source is a woman older than 75 with active or convalescent COVID-19. Specimen: peripheral blood.

DNA of the CDR3: TGTGCCAGCAGCTTAGTTTTGGGAGGGACACCTAACTATGGCTACACCTTC. Encoded protein: CASSLVLGGTPNYGYTF. V is TRBV11-2 and J is TRBJ1-2; D might be TRBD1 (6 bases). Germline CDR1 SGHAT, CDR2 FQNNGV. The CDR3 is 17 amino acids. V lost 1 base, J lost 0 bases, and 15 bases lay in between.